This TCR beta chain was recovered during a study of T cells in narcolepsy. Whole-study results and caveats: Autoreactive clone sequences were missing from some blood memory CD4+ repertoires. Healthy controls reportedly lacked the autoreactive clonotypes serially found in patients' blood. Autoreactive HCRT-specific and TRIB2-specific clonotypes were marked in same-patient CSF-versus-blood CD4+ comparisons.

V was trimmed by 4 bases and J by 0 bases, leaving 6 bases between them. The CDR3 length is 13 residues. Germline V gives CDR1 SGHTA, CDR2 FQGNSA. Here immunoSEQ multiplex PCR was the method, and the copy in TCRdb shows in-frame clones only, minus some. The sample has some 30,000 clones, around 80% seen once. With regard to this clone: What it recognizes is unknown.

The chain combines TRBV7-2 with TRBJ1-1; D is undetermined. The receptor comes from a human donor in good health. The sequencing input was memory (CD45RA-) CD4+ T cells from blood. CDR3 sequence: CASSSWLNTEAFF. Here the CDR3 DNA reads TGTGCCAGCAGCTCCTGGTTGAACACTGAAGCTTTCTTT.